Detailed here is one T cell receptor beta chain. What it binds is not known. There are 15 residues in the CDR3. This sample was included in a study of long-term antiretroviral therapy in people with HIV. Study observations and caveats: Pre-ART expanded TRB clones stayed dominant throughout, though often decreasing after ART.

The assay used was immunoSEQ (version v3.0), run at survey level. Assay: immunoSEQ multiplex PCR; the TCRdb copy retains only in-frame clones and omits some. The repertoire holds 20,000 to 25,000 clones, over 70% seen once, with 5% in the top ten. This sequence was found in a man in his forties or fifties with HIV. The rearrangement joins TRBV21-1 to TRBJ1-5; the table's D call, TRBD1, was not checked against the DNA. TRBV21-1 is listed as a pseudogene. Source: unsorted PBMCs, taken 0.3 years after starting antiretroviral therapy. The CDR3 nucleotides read TGTGCCAGCAGCTTCCGGACAGGGGGCCGGCAGCCCCAGCATTTT. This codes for CASSFRTGGRQPQHF.